This T cell receptor beta chain is from a study of blood T cell repertoires in COVID-19. TCRdb's copy holds only in-frame clones and misses some; the assay was immunoSEQ multiplex PCR. The sample lists 250,000 to 300,000 clones, around 93% occurring once. Participants had their cohort set by participant-reported clinical history. V was clipped by 4 bases and J by 4 bases; unmatched bases: 1. Germline CDR1 is MNHEY and CDR2 is SVGEGT. The CDR3 is made up of 15 amino acids. V gene TRBV6-2 or TRBV6-3 combines with J gene TRBJ2-1, with TRBD2 matching 13 bases. The receptor comes from a human donor in a cohort exposed to, infected with or recovered from COVID-19 (not recorded which). The donor label of this sample is uncertain. Source material: PBMCs or T cells enriched from blood (not recorded which). The DNA of the CDR3 is TGTGCCAGCAGTTGGGGACTAGCGGGGTACAATGAGCAGTTCTTC. It specifies CASSWGLAGYNEQFF.